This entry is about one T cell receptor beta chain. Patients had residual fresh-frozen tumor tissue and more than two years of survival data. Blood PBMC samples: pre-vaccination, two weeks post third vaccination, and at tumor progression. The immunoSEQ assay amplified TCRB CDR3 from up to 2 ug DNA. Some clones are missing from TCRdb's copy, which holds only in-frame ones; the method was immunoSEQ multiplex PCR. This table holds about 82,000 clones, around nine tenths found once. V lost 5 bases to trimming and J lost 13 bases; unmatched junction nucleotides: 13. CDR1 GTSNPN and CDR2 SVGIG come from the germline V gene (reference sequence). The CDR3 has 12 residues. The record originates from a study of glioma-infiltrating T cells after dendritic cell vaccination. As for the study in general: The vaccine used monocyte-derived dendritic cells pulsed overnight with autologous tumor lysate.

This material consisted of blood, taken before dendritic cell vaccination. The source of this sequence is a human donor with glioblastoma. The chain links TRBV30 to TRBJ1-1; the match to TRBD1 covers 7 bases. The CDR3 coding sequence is TGTGCCTGGTCAACACGACAGGGTTTTGTTTTCTTT. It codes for CAWSTRQGFVFF.